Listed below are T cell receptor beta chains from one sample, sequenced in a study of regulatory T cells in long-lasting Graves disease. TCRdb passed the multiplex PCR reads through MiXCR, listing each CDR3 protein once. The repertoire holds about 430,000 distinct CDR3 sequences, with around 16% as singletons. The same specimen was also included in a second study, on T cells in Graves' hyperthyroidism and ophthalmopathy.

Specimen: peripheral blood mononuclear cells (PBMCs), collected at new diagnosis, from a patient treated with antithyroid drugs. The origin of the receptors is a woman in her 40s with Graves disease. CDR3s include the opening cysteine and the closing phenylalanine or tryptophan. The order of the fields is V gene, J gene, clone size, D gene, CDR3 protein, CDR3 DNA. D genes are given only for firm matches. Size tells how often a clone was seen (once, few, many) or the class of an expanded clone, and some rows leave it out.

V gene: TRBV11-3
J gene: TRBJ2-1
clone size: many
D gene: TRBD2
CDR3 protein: CASSPGGAGEQFF
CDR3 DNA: TGTGCCAGCAGCCCCGGTGGAGCGGGAGAGCAGTTCTTC

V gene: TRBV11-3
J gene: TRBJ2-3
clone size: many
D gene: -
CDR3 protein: CASSLTASGVRDTQYF
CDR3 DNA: TGTGCCAGCAGCTTAACGGCGTCGGGGGTTCGGGATACGCAGTATTTT

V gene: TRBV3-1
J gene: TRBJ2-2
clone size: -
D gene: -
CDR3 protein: CASSQEWGASTGELFF
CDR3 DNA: TGTGCCAGCAGCCAAGAGTGGGGGGCTAGCACCGGGGAGCTGTTTTTT

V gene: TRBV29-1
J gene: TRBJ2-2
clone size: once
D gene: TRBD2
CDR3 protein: CSVAPGTSGRISTGELFF
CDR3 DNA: TGCAGCGTCGCCCCCGGGACTAGCGGGAGGATTAGCACCGGGGAGCTGTTTTTT

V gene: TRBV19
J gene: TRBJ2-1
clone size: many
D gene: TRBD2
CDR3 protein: CASSTGLAVTYNEQFF
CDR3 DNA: TGTGCCAGTAGTACGGGACTAGCGGTCACCTACAATGAGCAGTTCTTC

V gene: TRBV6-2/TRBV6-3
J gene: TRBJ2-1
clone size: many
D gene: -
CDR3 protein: CASSDSLSYNEQFF
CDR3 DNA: TGTGCCAGCAGTGACAGTCTTTCCTACAATGAGCAGTTCTTC

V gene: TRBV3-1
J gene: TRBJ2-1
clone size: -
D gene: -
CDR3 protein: CASSPYNGTSSRNEQFF
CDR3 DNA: TGTGCCAGCAGCCCCTACAATGGCACTAGCTCCAGGAATGAGCAGTTCTTC

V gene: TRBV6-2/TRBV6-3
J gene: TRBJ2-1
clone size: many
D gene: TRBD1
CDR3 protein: CASSTFDRGAYNEQFF
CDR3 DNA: TGTGCCAGCAGCACCTTCGACAGGGGGGCCTACAATGAGCAGTTCTTC

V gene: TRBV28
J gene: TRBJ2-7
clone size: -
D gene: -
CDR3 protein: CASPPGRAAPTYEQYF
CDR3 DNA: TGTGCCAGCCCCCCTGGGCGGGCGGCCCCCACCTACGAGCAGTACTTC

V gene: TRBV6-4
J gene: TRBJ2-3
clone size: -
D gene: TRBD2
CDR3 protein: CASSYRGLVDTQYF
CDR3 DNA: TGTGCCAGCAGTTACCGCGGACTAGTGGATACGCAGTATTTT

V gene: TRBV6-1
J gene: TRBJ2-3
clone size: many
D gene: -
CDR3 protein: CASSRDWEFTSTDTQYF
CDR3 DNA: TGTGCCAGCAGTAGGGACTGGGAATTTACTAGCACAGATACGCAGTATTTT

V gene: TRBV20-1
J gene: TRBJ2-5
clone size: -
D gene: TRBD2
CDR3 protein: CSARDWWEGLETQYF
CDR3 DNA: TGCAGTGCTAGAGATTGGTGGGAGGGCCTAGAGACCCAGTACTTC

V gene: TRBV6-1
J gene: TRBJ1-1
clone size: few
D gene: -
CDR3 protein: CASTQSGIGNTEAFF
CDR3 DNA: TGTGCCAGCACTCAGTCGGGGATCGGGAACACTGAAGCTTTCTTT

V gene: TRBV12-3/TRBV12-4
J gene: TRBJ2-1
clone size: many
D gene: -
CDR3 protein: CASSLVPRSGDNEQFF
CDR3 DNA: TGTGCCAGCAGTTTAGTCCCGCGGAGTGGAGACAATGAGCAGTTCTTC

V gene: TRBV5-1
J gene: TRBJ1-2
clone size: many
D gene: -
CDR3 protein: CASSLDRLYNYGYTF
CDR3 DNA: TGCGCCAGCAGCCTGGACAGACTATATAACTATGGCTACACCTTC

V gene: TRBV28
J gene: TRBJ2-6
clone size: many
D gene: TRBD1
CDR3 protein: CASSLLVGGGGANVLTF
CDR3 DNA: TGTGCCAGCAGTTTATTGGTAGGGGGCGGTGGGGCCAACGTCCTGACTTTC

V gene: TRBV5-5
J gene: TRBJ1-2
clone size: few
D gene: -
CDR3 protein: CASSLDAVSRVGYGYTF
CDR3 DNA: TGTGCCAGCAGCTTGGACGCAGTGAGCAGGGTTGGCTATGGCTACACCTTC

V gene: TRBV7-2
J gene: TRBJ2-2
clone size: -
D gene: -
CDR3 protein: CASSFTPGGGELFF
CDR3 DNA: TGTGCCAGCAGCTTTACCCCAGGAGGGGGGGAGCTGTTTTTT

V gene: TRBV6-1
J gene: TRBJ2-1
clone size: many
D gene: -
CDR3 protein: CASSEKVSYSYNEQFF
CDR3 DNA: TGTGCCAGCAGTGAAAAAGTTAGCTACTCCTACAATGAGCAGTTCTTC

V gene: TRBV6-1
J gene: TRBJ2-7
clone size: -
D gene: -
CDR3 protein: CASREGGGWVHEQYF
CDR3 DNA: TGTGCCAGCAGAGAAGGGGGAGGGTGGGTACACGAGCAGTACTTC

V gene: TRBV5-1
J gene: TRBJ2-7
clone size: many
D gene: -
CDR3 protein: CASSFNGYEQYF
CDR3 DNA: TGCGCCAGCAGCTTTAACGGCTACGAGCAGTACTTC

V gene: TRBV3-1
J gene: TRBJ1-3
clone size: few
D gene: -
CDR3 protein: CASSQDGIGFSGNTIYF
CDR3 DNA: TGTGCCAGCAGCCAAGACGGGATTGGGTTCTCTGGAAACACCATATATTTT

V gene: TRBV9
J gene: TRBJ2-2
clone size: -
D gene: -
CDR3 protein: CASSGSASNTGELFF
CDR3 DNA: TGTGCCAGCAGTGGAAGCGCGTCGAACACCGGGGAGCTGTTTTTT

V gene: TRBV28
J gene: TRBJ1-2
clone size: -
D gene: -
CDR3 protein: CASSLSGLIYGYTF
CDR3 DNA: TGTGCCAGCAGTTTATCGGGCTTGATCTATGGCTACACCTTC

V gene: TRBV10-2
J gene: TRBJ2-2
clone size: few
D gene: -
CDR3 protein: CASSEGQMNTGELFF
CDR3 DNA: TGCGCCAGCAGTGAGGGACAGATGAACACCGGGGAGCTGTTTTTT

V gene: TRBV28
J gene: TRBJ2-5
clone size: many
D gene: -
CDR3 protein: CASSHRSLKETQYF
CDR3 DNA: TGTGCCAGCAGCCATAGATCACTCAAAGAGACCCAGTACTTC